Sequencing of this T cell receptor (beta chain) was carried out in a study of T cell repertoires in cytomegalovirus infection. Background on the study: From public TCR beta signatures came an indication of both CMV infection and matching HLA type. Findings of the study overall: Individuals carrying CMV plus the relevant HLA were identified by cumulative frequency of public TCR beta families. CMV-specific TCR beta clonotypes restricted by HLA-C were the ones dominating the ex vivo response.

This clonotype was recorded at least ten times. Its antigen is undetermined. Deletions cut 0 bases from V and 2 bases from J, with 8 bases between. The CDR3 runs to 14 residues. The V gene's germline CDR1 is DFQATT and CDR2 SNEGSKA (reference sequence). TCRdb passed the reads through MiXCR, listing each CDR3 protein once. The table lists roughly 280,000 distinct CDR3 sequences, less than 9.5% of them singletons. J is TRBJ1-5 and V is TRBV20-1; D is uncertain. The clonotype comes from a human donor in good health (CMV status not recorded). Some clones in this sample may be carry-over from other donors' samples. The sample taken for sequencing was PBMCs. CDR3 in DNA: TGCAGTGCTAGAGATATTAAGGGCAATCAGCCCCAGCATTTT. It yields the protein CSARDIKGNQPQHF.